These 32 T cell receptor beta chains came from one sample sequenced in a study of shared T cell receptors in the human thymus. The assay was immunoSEQ multiplex PCR, and TCRdb's table has in-frame clones only and misses some. Here the sample spans about 660,000 clones, 70% to 90% being singletons. These data were likewise used in another study, on human thymus T cells.

Sequencing used thymocytes. These receptors came from a boy under three years old with a congenital heart defect.

The chain is built from TRBV27 and TRBJ1-1, with D perhaps TRBD1 (5 bases). The CDR3 spans 14 residues. Germline values: CDR1 MNHEY, CDR2 SMNVEV (reference sequence). Trimming cost V 8 bases and J 3 bases, with 16 bases left between them. The CDR3 DNA reads TGTGCCAGCCCCCGGCGGGGGAGGGACACTGAAGCTTTCTTT. Translating it yields CASPRRGRDTEAFF.

The chain carries TRBV27 and TRBJ2-7; D is perhaps TRBD2 (5 bases). Per the germline V gene, CDR1 is MNHEY and CDR2 is SMNVEV (reference sequence). V shed 6 bases and J shed 5 bases, with 17 bases lying between them. This CDR3 region has 14 residues. The CDR3 nucleotides read TGTGCCAGCAGCCCAACTAGACGAGACGACGAGCAGTACTTC. Encoded protein: CASSPTRRDDEQYF.

J is TRBJ2-1 and V is TRBV4-3; 13 nucleotides align to TRBD2. This CDR3 region has 17 residues. Germline assignment: CDR1 LGHNA and CDR2 YSLEER. The trim removed 3 bases at V and 5 bases at J, leaving 7 bases unmatched. CDR3 amino acids: CASSHTTGLAGNNEQFF. CDR3 nucleotide sequence: TGCGCCAGCAGCCATACGACGGGACTAGCGGGAAACAATGAGCAGTTCTTC.

The V call is TRBV5-6, the J call TRBJ2-7; 7 nucleotides line up with TRBD1. The V gene end was trimmed by 1 base and the J gene end by 2 bases; junction bases not matched to a gene: 6. CDR1 is SGHDT and CDR2 is YYEEEE in the germline V gene. CDR3 length: 15 residues. The CDR3 sequence is CASSLRGDRAYEQYF. Written as DNA, the CDR3 is TGTGCCAGCAGCTTGCGTGGGGACAGAGCCTACGAGCAGTACTTC.

The chain combines TRBV13 with TRBJ2-7, with 8 bases aligning to TRBD1. The CDR3 is 15 residues long. CDR1 and CDR2 from the germline V gene are PRHDT and FYEKMQ (reference sequence). V gave up 5 bases and J gave up 2 bases; unmatched junction bases: 8. The CDR3 sequence is CASSQLGTGPYEQYF. The CDR3 nucleotides are TGTGCCAGCAGCCAGCTTGGGACAGGCCCCTACGAGCAGTACTTC.

The chain links TRBV27 to TRBJ2-7; D is possibly TRBD1 (6 bases). Germline V gene data show CDR1 as MNHEY and CDR2 as SMNVEV (reference sequence). The CDR3 has 13 amino acids. Trimming took off 2 bases at V and 3 bases at J, with 8 bases between the two ends. The CDR3 is CASSLRGHYEQYF. The CDR3 nucleotides read TGTGCCAGCAGTTTAAGGGGACACTACGAGCAGTACTTC.

The rearrangement links TRBV27 to TRBJ1-5, with a tentative D call TRBD1 (5 bases). With 5 bases removed from V and 5 bases from J, the gap between germline ends came to 13 bases. The CDR3 extends over 14 amino acids. The germline CDR1 and CDR2 sequences are MNHEY and SMNVEV (reference sequence). The CDR3 nucleotides read TGTGCCAGCAGTCCACGACAGTCCTATCAGCCCCAGCATTTT. Protein sequence: CASSPRQSYQPQHF.

The J gene is TRBJ1-2, the V gene TRBV28, with a weak D call TRBD1 (5 bases). Trimming cost V 1 base and J 6 bases, with 9 bases left between them. This CDR3 spans 13 amino acids. The germline V gene encodes CDR1 MDHEN and CDR2 SYDVKM. CDR3 sequence reads: CASSLSGRHGYTF. The CDR3 nucleotides read TGTGCCAGCAGTTTATCAGGGAGGCATGGCTACACCTTC.

The V gene is TRBV7-9, the J gene TRBJ1-1; 7 positions match TRBD1. The CDR3 is 15 amino acids. Germline CDR1 reads SEHNR; CDR2 reads FQNEAQ (reference sequence). V lost 5 bases to trimming and J lost 2 bases; unmatched junction nucleotides: 8. The CDR3: CASSPQGQTNTEAFF. Here the CDR3 DNA reads TGTGCCAGCAGCCCCCAGGGACAGACTAACACTGAAGCTTTCTTT. Full variable domain (missing parts from reference TRBV7-9 and TRBJ1-1): DTGVSQNPRHKITKRGQNVTFRCDPISEHNRLYWYRQTLGQGPEFLTYFQNEAQLEKSRLLSDRFSAERPKGSFSTLEIQRTEQGDSAMYLCASSPQGQTNTEAFFGQGTRLTVV.

This chain links TRBV11-2 with TRBJ2-7, with a tentative D call TRBD2 (6 bases). Germline CDR1 is SGHAT and CDR2 is FQNNGV. The CDR3 runs 14 residues. The V end lost 2 bases, the J end lost 5 bases, and 13 bases lay between the germline ends. CDR3 nucleotides: TGTGCCAGCAGCTTACTTACGGGAGTTAACGAGCAGTACTTC. It specifies CASSLLTGVNEQYF.

This clone has a handful of counts. The V call is TRBV10-1, the J call TRBJ2-7; 7 bases agree with TRBD1. This CDR3 is 16 amino acids long. With V trimmed by 2 bases and J by 2 bases, 9 bases remained unmatched. Germline V gene data show CDR1 as WNHNN and CDR2 as SYGVQD (reference sequence). The CDR3 region is CASSELRTGFPYEQYF. CDR3 DNA: TGCGCCAGCAGTGAGCTGAGGACAGGATTCCCCTACGAGCAGTACTTC.

The rearrangement uses TRBV5-4 and TRBJ2-1; 9 bases align to TRBD2. The CDR3 has 17 residues. Germline V CDR1 and CDR2: SGHNT, YYREEE (reference sequence). J was trimmed by 0 bases and V by 0 bases; bases with no gene match: 4. CDR3 sequence reads: CASSLGLAGFSYNEQFF. CDR3 sequence (DNA): TGTGCCAGCAGCTTGGGGCTAGCGGGGTTCTCCTACAATGAGCAGTTCTTC.

This rearrangement joins TRBV7-9 to TRBJ2-5, with a weak D call TRBD2 (6 bases). Trimming left V 6 bases short and J 0 bases short, with 11 bases between. The CDR3 spans 14 residues. Looked up from germline, CDR1 is SEHNR and CDR2 is FQNEAQ (reference sequence). CDR3 amino acids: CASSHAGYQETQYF. The DNA for the CDR3 is TGTGCCAGCAGTCATGCGGGATACCAAGAGACCCAGTACTTC. The variable domain in full, with the rest retrieved from reference TRBV7-9 and TRBJ2-5, is DTGVSQNPRHKITKRGQNVTFRCDPISEHNRLYWYRQTLGQGPEFLTYFQNEAQLEKSRLLSDRFSAERPKGSFSTLEIQRTEQGDSAMYLCASSHAGYQETQYFGPGTRLLVL.

The V call is TRBV30, the J call TRBJ1-4, with a tentative D call TRBD1 (5 bases). Germline V gene sequence: CDR1 GTSNPN, CDR2 SVGIG (reference sequence). The CDR3 length is 12 residues. The ends were cut back, 0 bases at V and 8 bases at J, with 7 bases in the middle. CDR3 protein: CAWSVGGEKLFF. The CDR3 bases are TGTGCCTGGAGTGTGGGGGGGGAAAAACTGTTTTTT.

The chain carries TRBV11-2 and TRBJ2-7; the match to TRBD2 covers 7 bases. The CDR3 covers 14 residues. The V segment lost 5 bases and the J segment 1 base; nucleotides outside the gene matches: 5. The germline gives CDR1 SGHAT, CDR2 FQNNGV. The CDR3 region is CASSPHGRSYEQYF. CDR3 nucleotides: TGTGCCAGCAGCCCCCACGGGAGGTCCTACGAGCAGTACTTC.

The chain recombines TRBV14 with TRBJ2-1; the D gene is possibly TRBD2 (5 bases). The length of the CDR3 is 16 residues. The germline CDR1 and CDR2 sequences are SGHDN and FVKESK. V shed 4 bases and J shed 1 base, with 14 bases lying between them. The DNA of the CDR3 is TGTGCCAGCAGCCCAAGTGGCGGGCGGTCCTACAATGAGCAGTTCTTC. Translation gives CASSPSGGRSYNEQFF.

About this clone itself: The same CDR3 can be traced to other DNA sequences in this sample. The V call is TRBV30, the J call TRBJ2-1; D uncertain. Germline loops: CDR1 GTSNPN, CDR2 SVGIG (reference sequence). Trimming left V 4 bases short and J 4 bases short, with 8 bases between. This CDR3 spans 12 amino acids. CDR3 sequence: CAWTPRYNEQFF. DNA of the CDR3: TGTGCCTGGACCCCCAGGTACAATGAGCAGTTCTTC.

The chain has TRBV28 and TRBJ1-1; 9 bases fit TRBD1. The CDR3 runs to 14 residues. The germline V gene encodes CDR1 MDHEN and CDR2 SYDVKM. After removal of 6 bases from V and 2 bases from J, the junction contained 4 bases not matched to a gene. This chain's CDR3 is CASRGQGINTEAFF. The DNA for the CDR3 is TGTGCCAGCAGGGGACAGGGCATAAACACTGAAGCTTTCTTT.

This rearrangement joins TRBV6-1 to TRBJ1-6; 7 nucleotides line up with TRBD1. This CDR3 region has 15 residues. Germline V gene lookup returns CDR1 MNHNS and CDR2 SASEGT. J gave up 7 bases and V 1 base, and 4 bases lay outside the gene matches. This chain's CDR3 is CASSEVGTVNSPLHF. For the CDR3, the DNA is TGTGCCAGCAGTGAAGTAGGGACAGTAAATTCACCCCTCCACTTT.

The CDR3 sequence: CSVESASGGQYNEQFF. The CDR3 nucleotides read TGCAGCGTTGAATCGGCCAGCGGGGGACAGTACAATGAGCAGTTCTTC. The rearrangement uses TRBV29-1 and TRBJ2-1; D is perhaps TRBD2 (8 bases). V dropped 2 bases and J dropped 4 bases, with 18 bases sitting between them. The length of the CDR3 is 16 residues. Germline CDR1 and CDR2: SQVTM and ANQGSEA.

V and J are TRBV7-2 and TRBJ2-7; 14 nucleotides line up with TRBD2. There are 16 residues in the CDR3. V was clipped by 3 bases and J by 3 bases; unmatched bases: 4. CDR1 and CDR2 (germline): SGHTA, FQGNSA. CDR3 sequence (DNA): TGTGCCAGCAGCTTTCCGGGACTAGCGGGAGACTACGAGCAGTACTTC. Its translation: CASSFPGLAGDYEQYF.

V gene TRBV6-6 combines with J gene TRBJ2-1; 13 bases align to TRBD2. Looked up from germline, CDR1 is MNHNY and CDR2 is SVGAGI (reference sequence). V gave up 5 bases and J gave up 5 bases; unmatched junction bases: 3. This CDR3 region has 15 residues. The CDR3 DNA sequence: TGTGCCAGCAGTCGGACTAGCGGGAGTGACAATGAGCAGTTCTTC. Protein product: CASSRTSGSDNEQFF.

The V call is TRBV28, the J call TRBJ1-2; tentative D call: TRBD1 (5 bases). The germline V gene has CDR1 MDHEN and CDR2 SYDVKM. V was cut by 4 bases and J by 4 bases, with 13 bases left in between. The CDR3 loop spans 14 amino acids. CDR3 nucleotides: TGTGCCAGCAGTTACCAGGGATCTGGCTATGGCTACACCTTC. Its translation: CASSYQGSGYGYTF.

The chain couples TRBV27 to TRBJ2-1; no definite D call. Between the trimmed V and J ends, which lost 5 bases and 8 bases, there was a span of 19 bases. Germline V gene data show CDR1 as MNHEY and CDR2 as SMNVEV (reference sequence). CDR3 length equals 15 residues. CDR3 amino acids: CASSPNLYLSDEQFF. As DNA, the CDR3 is TGTGCCAGCAGTCCCAACCTATACCTGTCGGATGAGCAGTTCTTC.

V and J are TRBV4-1 and TRBJ1-1; no clear D. The CDR3 contains 13 residues. Germline CDR1 is MGHRA and CDR2 is YSYEKL. Trimming took off 0 bases at V and 8 bases at J, with 10 bases between the two ends. CDR3 sequence: CASSQERLGEAFF. CDR3 sequence (DNA): TGCGCCAGCAGCCAAGAACGGCTCGGGGAAGCTTTCTTT.

The chain couples TRBV4-3 to TRBJ2-3, with D maybe TRBD2 (7 bases). The CDR3 contains 16 residues. The V end lost 1 base, the J end lost 6 bases, and 17 bases lay between the germline ends. CDR1 and CDR2 (germline): LGHNA, YSLEER. This chain's CDR3 is CASSQVGGGPGDTQYF. The CDR3 region has the DNA TGCGCCAGCAGCCAAGTAGGGGGAGGGCCGGGTGATACGCAGTATTTT.

J is TRBJ1-2 and V is TRBV28, with TRBD1 as a possible D gene (6 bases). V gave up 6 bases and J gave up 1 base, with 9 bases separating them. This CDR3 spans 13 amino acids. CDR1 and CDR2 (germline): MDHEN, SYDVKM. Written as DNA, the CDR3 is TGTGCCAGCAGACAGGGTGGTAACTATGGCTACACCTTC. Translating gives CASRQGGNYGYTF.

The chain employs TRBV15 and TRBJ1-4; the D gene is possibly TRBD1 (5 bases). Between the trimmed V and J ends, which lost 1 base and 6 bases, there was a span of 15 bases. The germline V gene has CDR1 LNHNV and CDR2 YYDKDF (reference sequence). The CDR3 loop spans 16 amino acids. CDR3: CATSRGWRGRDEKLFF. The CDR3 DNA reads as TGTGCCACCAGCAGAGGCTGGAGGGGCCGGGATGAAAAACTGTTTTTT.

This sequence joins TRBV19 and TRBJ1-5, with 8 nucleotides matching TRBD1. This CDR3 contains 15 residues. The J segment lost 6 bases and the V segment lost 6 bases, leaving 10 bases of the junction unmatched. The germline CDR1 and CDR2 sequences are LNHDA and SQIVND (reference sequence). This chain's CDR3 is CASSFDRGKGQPQHF. In DNA, the CDR3 is TGTGCCAGTAGCTTCGACAGGGGAAAGGGTCAGCCCCAGCATTTT.

This chain connects TRBV14 to TRBJ2-7; D is ambiguous. CDR1 SGHDN and CDR2 FVKESK come from the germline V gene. Trimming cost V 1 base and J 5 bases, with 9 bases left between them. The CDR3 sequence is 13 residues long. CDR3 amino acids: CASSQATYHEQYF. The CDR3 region has the DNA TGTGCCAGCAGCCAAGCTACCTACCACGAGCAGTACTTC.

J is TRBJ2-7 and V is TRBV23-1; no firm D call. TRBV23-1 is reported as an ORF; its role is uncertain. The CDR3 has 14 residues. V lost 0 bases and J lost 3, with 9 bases in between. CDR3 amino acids: CASSQSSENYEQYF. The CDR3 bases are TGCGCCAGCAGTCAATCTAGTGAGAACTACGAGCAGTACTTC.

The chain recombines TRBV11-2 with TRBJ2-4; TRBD2 matches 7 bases. Germline lookup yields CDR1 SGHAT and CDR2 FQNNGV. The CDR3 totals 16 residues. V dropped 5 bases and J dropped 0; count of bases not matched to a gene: 7. In DNA, the CDR3 is TGTGCCAGCAGCCACTGGGGGGGTATAGCCAAAAACATTCAGTACTTC. It specifies CASSHWGGIAKNIQYF.